The 29 T cell receptor beta chains in this list originate from one sample, sequenced in a study of Graves' ophthalmopathy and Graves' hyperthyroidism. RNA transcripts provided the template for amplifying TCR beta CDR3 regions. The workflow started with a first-round RT-PCR run with HTBI primers and then moved on to a second-round multiplex PCR. One entry per CDR3 protein results from TCRdb running MiXCR on the multiplex PCR reads. The sample has 580,000 or so distinct CDR3 sequences, under 45% seen once; the top ten hold about 4.2%. Sequencing input: peripheral blood or thyroid tissue (not recorded which). Receptors originate from an adult man with Graves' hyperthyroidism.

In this sample, this clonotype turned up once. The chain combines TRBV10-3 with TRBJ1-2, with D uncertain. Germline assignment: CDR1 ENHRY and CDR2 SYGVKD. This CDR3 comprises 14 residues. V lost 4 bases and J lost 2, with 11 bases in between. The CDR3 sequence: CAISGSGRNYGYTF. Written as DNA, the CDR3 is TGTGCCATCAGTGGGAGTGGACGGAACTATGGCTACACCTTC.

This clonotype occurred a few times. The rearrangement links TRBV7-9 to TRBJ1-2; D is perhaps TRBD1 (5 bases). Trimming left V 3 bases short and J 5 bases short, with 16 bases between. From germline, CDR1 is SEHNR and CDR2 FQNEAQ (reference sequence). CDR3 length: 15 residues. The CDR3 loop is CASSFPGGLQYGYTF. The DNA for the CDR3 is TGTGCCAGCAGCTTCCCCGGGGGTTTACAGTATGGCTACACCTTC.

The chain carries TRBV7-6 and TRBJ1-3, with TRBD1 matching over 7 bases. The V gene end was trimmed by 6 bases and the J gene end by 7 bases; junction bases not matched to a gene: 9. The CDR3 has 14 residues. Germline loops: CDR1 SGHVS, CDR2 FNYEAQ. CDR3 amino acids: CASSIKQGLNTIYF. DNA of the CDR3: TGTGCCAGCAGTATCAAACAGGGGTTGAACACCATATATTTT.

The genes are TRBV20-1 and TRBJ2-5; 10 bases are a match to TRBD2. Germline loops: CDR1 DFQATT, CDR2 SNEGSKA (reference sequence). The CDR3 extends over 15 amino acids. V lost 3 bases to trimming and J lost 2 bases; unmatched junction nucleotides: 6. CDR3 DNA sequence: TGCAGTGCTAGTTTCGGACTAGCGGCACAAGAGACCCAGTACTTC. Amino acids: CSASFGLAAQETQYF.

This clonotype came up a few times. This chain connects TRBV7-9 to TRBJ2-7; D not certain. This CDR3 has 12 amino acids. Germline V gene data show CDR1 as SEHNR and CDR2 as FQNEAQ (reference sequence). V lost 3 bases and J 3 bases, leaving 6 bases between the germline ends. DNA of the CDR3: TGTGCCAGCAGCTTGATCCACTACGAGCAGTACTTC. Translating gives CASSLIHYEQYF. The full variable domain, its missing parts supplied by reference TRBV7-9 and TRBJ2-7, is DTGVSQNPRHKITKRGQNVTFRCDPISEHNRLYWYRQTLGQGPEFLTYFQNEAQLEKSRLLSDRFSAERPKGSFSTLEIQRTEQGDSAMYLCASSLIHYEQYFGPGTRLTVT.

At least ten counts were recorded for this clonotype. This chain links TRBV20-1 with TRBJ2-7; 10 bases are a match to TRBD2. CDR1 and CDR2 (germline): DFQATT, SNEGSKA (reference sequence). This CDR3 is 18 amino acids long. Trimming removed 0 bases from V and 1 base from J; junction bases left unmatched: 12. CDR3: CSARDPLTSGVESYEQYF. CDR3 sequence (DNA): TGCAGTGCTAGAGACCCCTTAACTAGCGGGGTAGAGTCCTACGAGCAGTACTTC.

V is TRBV5-4 and J is TRBJ1-4; D gene unclear. The CDR3 is made up of 15 amino acids. V dropped 3 bases and J dropped 5 bases, with 14 bases sitting between them. The germline V gene encodes CDR1 SGHNT and CDR2 YYREEE (reference sequence). This chain's CDR3 is CASSSMRAPNEKLFF. The DNA for the CDR3 is TGTGCCAGCAGCTCAATGAGGGCGCCGAATGAAAAACTGTTTTTT.

This clonotype appeared many times. The chain has TRBV5-8 and TRBJ1-1; D not resolved. The CDR3 sequence is 17 residues long. Trimming left V 0 bases short and J 9 bases short, with 24 bases between. Germline values: CDR1 SGHTS, CDR2 YDEGEE. This CDR3 is CASSLGSVAGTASKAFF. As DNA, the CDR3 is TGTGCCAGCAGCTTGGGGTCCGTGGCAGGTACCGCTTCGAAAGCTTTCTTT.

The chain couples TRBV10-3 to TRBJ2-3, with 8 bases fitting TRBD2. The CDR3 is 18 residues long. Germline assignment: CDR1 ENHRY and CDR2 SYGVKD. The V segment lost 6 bases and the J segment 0 bases; nucleotides outside the gene matches: 14. CDR3 DNA: TGTGCCATCAGGAACCCGGGACTAGAGGCTTCTAGCACAGATACGCAGTATTTT. This translates into CAIRNPGLEASSTDTQYF.

A few counts support this clonotype. The chain joins TRBV28 to TRBJ2-3; D is uncertain. The V end was cut by 7 bases, the J end by 6 bases, with 14 bases between. This CDR3 is 13 amino acids long. Germline lookup yields CDR1 MDHEN and CDR2 SYDVKM. The CDR3 sequence is CASTSHARDTQYF. The CDR3 DNA reads as TGTGCCAGCACCTCACATGCAAGGGATACGCAGTATTTT.

This clonotype was counted between two and nine times. V and J are TRBV7-2 and TRBJ2-2; maybe TRBD1 (5 bases). Trimming shortened V by 5 bases and J by 1 base, and 11 bases separated the two germline ends. The germline gives CDR1 SGHTA, CDR2 FQGNSA. The CDR3 runs to 15 residues. The CDR3 bases are TGTGCCAGCAGCGAAGGACACATGAACACCGGGGAGCTGTTTTTT. It translates to CASSEGHMNTGELFF.

This clonotype came up many times. The rearrangement uses TRBV20-1 and TRBJ2-7, with D tentatively TRBD1 or TRBD2 (5 bases each). The V gene lost 1 base and the J gene lost 3 bases, with 37 bases spanning the gap. CDR1 and CDR2 (germline): DFQATT, SNEGSKA (reference sequence). The CDR3 covers 22 residues. CDR3 nucleotides: TGCAGTGCTAGAGTTGAAGGTCGCGGCAGGGACGTCCTGAGACGGCCGAACTACGAGCAGTACTTC. Amino acid sequence: CSARVEGRGRDVLRRPNYEQYF.

This sequence joins TRBV7-3 and TRBJ1-6; 10 nucleotides align to TRBD1. V lost 8 bases to trimming and J lost 9 bases; unmatched junction nucleotides: 10. The CDR3 totals 15 residues. The V gene's germline CDR1 is SGHTA and CDR2 FQGTGA. The CDR3 protein is CASSPGTGVLSPLHF. The DNA of the CDR3 is TGTGCCAGCTCACCGGGGACAGGGGTCCTTTCACCCCTCCACTTT.

Note on this clonotype: A read error may account for a junction end that differs from germline. The J gene is TRBJ1-1, the V gene TRBV20-1; D ambiguous. CDR1 and CDR2 from the germline V gene are DFQATT and SNEGSKA (reference sequence). The CDR3 length is 13 residues. The CDR3 bases are TGCAGTACTAGGGCTTCACGGAACACTGAAGCTTTCTTT. Protein: CSTRASRNTEAFF.

As concerns this clonotype: This may be a read error: a much more frequent sequence differs by one nucleotide. The chain joins TRBV12-3 or TRBV12-4 to TRBJ1-4, with D unclear. This CDR3 is 15 amino acids long. DNA of the CDR3: TGTGCCACCAGTCCTCACACAGCCGCTAATGAAAAACTGTTTTTT. It yields the protein CATSPHTAANEKLFF.

The J gene is TRBJ1-5, the V gene TRBV12-3 or TRBV12-4; D remains unclear. The V end was cut by 6 bases, the J end by 3 bases, with 12 bases between. This CDR3 is built from 14 residues. The CDR3 coding sequence is TGTGCCAGCAGCAAGACAAGATACAATCAGCCCCAGCATTTT. It yields the protein CASSKTRYNQPQHF.

The rearrangement joins TRBV20-1 to TRBJ1-5; D perhaps matches TRBD1 (6 bases). CDR3 length equals 13 residues. Deletions cut 4 bases from V and 5 bases from J, with 12 bases between. Germline lookup yields CDR1 DFQATT and CDR2 SNEGSKA (reference sequence). CDR3: CSAITGSDQPQHF. CDR3 coding DNA: TGCAGTGCTATTACAGGGTCGGATCAGCCCCAGCATTTT.

This clonotype showed up just a few times. The genes are TRBV24-1 and TRBJ2-3; 7 positions agree with TRBD2. Per germline, CDR1 KGHDR and CDR2 SFDVKD. The CDR3 length is 16 residues. Unmatched junction bases numbered 8, after V lost 4 bases and J lost 2 bases. The CDR3 DNA follows: TGTGCCACCAGTGACCGGGTCGGGACTACCACAGATACGCAGTATTTT. As protein: CATSDRVGTTTDTQYF.

Regarding this clonotype: This sequence may be a read error, since a much larger clone differs from it by one base. V and J are TRBV7-9 and TRBJ2-3, with a tentative D call TRBD2 (6 bases). The CDR3 contains 15 residues. Germline values: CDR1 SEHNR, CDR2 FQNEAQ (reference sequence). CDR3 DNA: TGTGCCAGCAACTTAGCGGAGGGTAGCACAGATACGCAGTATTTT. Its protein product is CASNLAEGSTDTQYF.

This clonotype has a handful of counts. The rearrangement uses TRBV20-1 and TRBJ2-3; 7 positions match TRBD1. V lost 6 bases to trimming and J lost 1 base; unmatched junction nucleotides: 10. CDR3 length: 15 amino acids. Germline CDR1 DFQATT, CDR2 SNEGSKA (reference sequence). CDR3 coding DNA: TGCAGTGCCGACGGGACAGAAGGGGGCACAGATACGCAGTATTTT. Amino acid sequence: CSADGTEGGTDTQYF.

Remarks on this clonotype: The junction differs from germline at one of its ends, possibly a read error. The gene calls are TRBV5-1 and TRBJ2-6; the D gene is possibly TRBD1 (6 bases). Germline V gene lookup returns CDR1 SGHRS and CDR2 YFSETQ. The CDR3 has 12 residues. CDR3 amino acids: CASSLGGNTEAF. The CDR3 region has the DNA TGCGCCAGCAGTCTAGGGGGAAACACTGAAGCTTTC. The whole variable domain, remainder taken from reference TRBV5-1 and TRBJ2-6, is KAGVTQTPRYLIKTRGQQVTLSCSPISGHRSVSWYQQTPGQGLQFLFEYFSETQRNKGNFPGRFSGRQFSNSRSEMNVSTLELGDSALYLCASSLGGNTEAFGAGSRLTVL.

In this sample, this clonotype turned up many times. V gene TRBV5-1 combines with J gene TRBJ1-2, with 10 bases lining up with TRBD1. This CDR3 contains 15 residues. V shed 2 bases, J shed 7 bases, and the junction held 8 bases outside the gene matches. The V gene's germline CDR1 is SGHRS and CDR2 YFSETQ. DNA for the CDR3: TGCGCCAGCAGCTTCTCGGGACAGGGGACATCTGGCTACACCTTC. Translated, it gives CASSFSGQGTSGYTF.

Only one count was recorded for this clonotype. The CDR3 loop reads CASWRQYYGYTF. For the CDR3, the DNA is TGTGCCAGCTGGAGGCAGTACTATGGCTACACCTTC. The chain uses TRBV10-3 and TRBJ1-2; D gene unclear. Trimming took 10 bases from V and 3 from J, leaving 12 bases between them. The CDR3 runs 12 residues. Germline V lookup: CDR1 ENHRY, CDR2 SYGVKD.

This clonotype came up many times. CDR3 residues: CASSRRGYGYTF. The DNA for the CDR3 is TGTGCCAGCAGCCGAAGAGGCTATGGCTACACCTTC. This rearrangement joins TRBV7-2 to TRBJ1-2, with D uncertain. CDR3 length: 12 amino acids. V lost 5 bases and J lost 4, with 8 bases in between. In germline, CDR1 is SGHTA, CDR2 FQGNSA.

To note about this clonotype: One junction end disagrees with the germline gene, perhaps due to a read error. The chain uses TRBV19 and TRBJ2-7; D may be TRBD1 (6 bases). The CDR3 extends over 14 amino acids. Germline V gene sequence: CDR1 LNHDA, CDR2 SQIVND (reference sequence). CDR3 sequence reads: CASSSTGYSCEQYF. The CDR3 DNA is TGTGCCAGTAGTTCGACAGGTTACTCCTGCGAGCAGTACTTC. The full variable domain, rest sourced from reference TRBV19 and TRBJ2-7, is DGGITQSPKYLFRKEGQNVTLSCEQNLNHDAMYWYRQDPGQGLRLIYYSQIVNDFQKGDIAEGYSVSREKKESFPLTVTSAQKNPTAFYLCASSSTGYSCEQYFGPGTRLTVT.

The chain carries TRBV29-1 and TRBJ2-3; D unresolved. The CDR3 is 13 residues long. From germline, CDR1 is SQVTM and CDR2 ANQGSEA. The V end was cut by 8 bases, the J end by 6 bases, with 18 bases between. The CDR3 protein is CSPEWAQADTQYF. The CDR3 DNA is TGCAGCCCCGAGTGGGCCCAGGCCGATACGCAGTATTTT.

This clonotype was counted ten times or more. The chain couples TRBV7-2 to TRBJ2-7; 7 bases agree with TRBD2. CDR1 SGHTA and CDR2 FQGNSA come from the germline V gene. The CDR3 spans 14 residues. V was clipped by 1 base and J by 3 bases; unmatched bases: 3. CDR3 DNA sequence: TGTGCCAGCAGCTTAGGCGCTAGCGGCTACGAGCAGTACTTC. Translating gives CASSLGASGYEQYF.

The chain recombines TRBV7-9 with TRBJ2-6; D not certain. CDR1 is SEHNR and CDR2 is FQNEAQ in the germline V gene (reference sequence). V was pared by 6 bases and J by 0 bases, with 9 bases between. This CDR3 has 15 amino acids. CDR3 coding DNA: TGTGCCAGCAGTGTAGACATCTCTGGGGCCAACGTCCTGACTTTC. Its protein is CASSVDISGANVLTF.

A few counts support this clonotype. The CDR3 DNA reads TGCAGCGTTGTACGGACGGAGACCCAGTACTTC. Translation gives CSVVRTETQYF. The rearrangement uses TRBV29-1 and TRBJ2-5; no firm D call. Trimming shortened V by 4 bases and J by 5 bases, and 8 bases separated the two germline ends. CDR1 SQVTM and CDR2 ANQGSEA come from the germline V gene. This CDR3 is built from 11 residues.